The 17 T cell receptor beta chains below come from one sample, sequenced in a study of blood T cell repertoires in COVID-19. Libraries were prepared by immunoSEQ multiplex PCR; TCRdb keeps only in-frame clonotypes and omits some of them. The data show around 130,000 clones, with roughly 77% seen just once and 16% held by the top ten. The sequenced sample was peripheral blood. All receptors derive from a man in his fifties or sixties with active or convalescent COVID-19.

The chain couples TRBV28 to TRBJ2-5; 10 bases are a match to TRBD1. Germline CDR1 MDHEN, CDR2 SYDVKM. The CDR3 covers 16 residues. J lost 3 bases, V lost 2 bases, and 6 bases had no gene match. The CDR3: CASSLMDRGLEETQYF. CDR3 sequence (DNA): TGTGCCAGCAGTTTAATGGACAGGGGGTTGGAAGAGACCCAGTACTTC.

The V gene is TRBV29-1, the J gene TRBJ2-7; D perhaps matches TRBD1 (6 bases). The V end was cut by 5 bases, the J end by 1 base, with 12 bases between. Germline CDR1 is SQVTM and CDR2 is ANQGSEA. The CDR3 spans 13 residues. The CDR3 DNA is TGCAGCGTTAGGGCAGGGGATTCCTACGAGCAGTACTTC. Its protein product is CSVRAGDSYEQYF.

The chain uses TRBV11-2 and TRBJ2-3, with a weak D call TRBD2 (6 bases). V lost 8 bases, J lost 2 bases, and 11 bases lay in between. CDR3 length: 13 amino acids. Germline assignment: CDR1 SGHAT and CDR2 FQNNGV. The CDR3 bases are TGTGCCAGCGGGGGGAGATACACAGATACGCAGTATTTT. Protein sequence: CASGGRYTDTQYF. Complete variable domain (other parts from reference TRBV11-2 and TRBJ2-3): EAGVAQSPRYKIIEKRQSVAFWCNPISGHATLYWYQQILGQGPKLLIQFQNNGVVDDSQLPKDRFSAERLKGVDSTLKIQPAKLEDSAVYLCASGGRYTDTQYFGPGTRLTVL.

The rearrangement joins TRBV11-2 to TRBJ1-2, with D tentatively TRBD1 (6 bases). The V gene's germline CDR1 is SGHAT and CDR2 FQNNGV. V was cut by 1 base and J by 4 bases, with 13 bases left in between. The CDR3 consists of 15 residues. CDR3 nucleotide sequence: TGTGCCAGCAGCTTAGTCAGGGGCTGGGGCTATGGCTACACCTTC. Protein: CASSLVRGWGYGYTF.

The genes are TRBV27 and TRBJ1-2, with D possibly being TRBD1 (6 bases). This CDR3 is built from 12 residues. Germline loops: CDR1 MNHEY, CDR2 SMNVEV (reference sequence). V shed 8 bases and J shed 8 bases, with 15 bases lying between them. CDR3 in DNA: TGTGCCAGCCGTAGGCCAGGGGCAGGCTACACCTTC. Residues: CASRRPGAGYTF.

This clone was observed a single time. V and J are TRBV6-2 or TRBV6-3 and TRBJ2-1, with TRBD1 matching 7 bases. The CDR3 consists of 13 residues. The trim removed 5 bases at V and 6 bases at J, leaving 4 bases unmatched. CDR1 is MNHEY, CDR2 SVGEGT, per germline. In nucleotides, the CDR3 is TGTGCCAGCAGTCGTACAGGGGCCAATGAGCAGTTCTTC. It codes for CASSRTGANEQFF.

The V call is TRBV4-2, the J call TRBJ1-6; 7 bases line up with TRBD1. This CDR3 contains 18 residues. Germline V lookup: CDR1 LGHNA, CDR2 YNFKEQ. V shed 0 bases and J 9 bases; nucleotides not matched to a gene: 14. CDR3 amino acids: CASSQDWGQNGVSSPLHF. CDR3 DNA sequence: TGTGCCAGCAGCCAAGATTGGGGACAGAACGGAGTTAGTTCACCCCTCCACTTT.

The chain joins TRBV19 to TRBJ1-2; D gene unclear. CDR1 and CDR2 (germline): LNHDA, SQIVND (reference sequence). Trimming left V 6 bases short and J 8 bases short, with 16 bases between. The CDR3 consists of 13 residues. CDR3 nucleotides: TGTGCCAGTAGCCGAGAGGGTGCCCGCGGCTACACCTTC. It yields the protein CASSREGARGYTF.

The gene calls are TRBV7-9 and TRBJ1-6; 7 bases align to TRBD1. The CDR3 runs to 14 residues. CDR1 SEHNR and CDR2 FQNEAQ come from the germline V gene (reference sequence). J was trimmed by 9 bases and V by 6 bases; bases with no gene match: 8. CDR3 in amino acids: CASRPTGAGSPLHF. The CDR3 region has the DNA TGTGCCAGCAGACCTACAGGGGCTGGTTCACCCCTCCACTTT.

CDR3 nucleotide sequence: TGTGCCAGCAGCCGTCATAGACTAGCGGAAGCCTACGAGCAGTACTTC. Translating it yields CASSRHRLAEAYEQYF. This chain connects TRBV7-9 to TRBJ2-7, with TRBD2 matching 9 bases. CDR1 and CDR2 from the germline V gene are SEHNR and FQNEAQ (reference sequence). The junction had 10 bases not matched to a gene; V was cut back by 5 bases and J by 2 bases. The CDR3 runs to 16 residues.

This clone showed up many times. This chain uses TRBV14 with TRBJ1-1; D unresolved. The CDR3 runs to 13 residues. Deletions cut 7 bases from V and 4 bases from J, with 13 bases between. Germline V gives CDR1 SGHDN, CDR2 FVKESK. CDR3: CASTEGGSTEAFF. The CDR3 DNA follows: TGTGCCAGCACCGAGGGCGGGAGCACTGAAGCTTTCTTT.

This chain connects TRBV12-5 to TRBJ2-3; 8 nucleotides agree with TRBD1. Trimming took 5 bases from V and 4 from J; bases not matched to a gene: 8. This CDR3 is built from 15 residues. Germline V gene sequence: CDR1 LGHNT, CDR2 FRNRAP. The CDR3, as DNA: TGTGCTAGTGGTACCGGACAGGGTTTCGCAGATACGCAGTATTTT. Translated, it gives CASGTGQGFADTQYF.

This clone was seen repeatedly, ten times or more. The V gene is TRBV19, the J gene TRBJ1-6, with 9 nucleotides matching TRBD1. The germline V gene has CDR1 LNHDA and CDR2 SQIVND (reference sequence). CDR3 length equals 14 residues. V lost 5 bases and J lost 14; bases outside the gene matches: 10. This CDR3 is CASSPTGGLMTLHF. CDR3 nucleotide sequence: TGTGCCAGTAGTCCGACAGGGGGGCTGATGACCCTCCACTTT.

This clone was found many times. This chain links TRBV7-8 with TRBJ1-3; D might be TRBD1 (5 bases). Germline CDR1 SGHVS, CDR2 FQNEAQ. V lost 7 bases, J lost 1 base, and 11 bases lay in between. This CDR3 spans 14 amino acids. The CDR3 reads CASTARGSGNTIYF. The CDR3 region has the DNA TGTGCCAGCACCGCTCGGGGGTCTGGAAACACCATATATTTT.

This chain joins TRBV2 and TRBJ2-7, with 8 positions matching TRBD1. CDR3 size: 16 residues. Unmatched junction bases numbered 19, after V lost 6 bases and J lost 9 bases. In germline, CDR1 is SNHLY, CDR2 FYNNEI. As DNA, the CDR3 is TGTGCCAGCAGGAGGCTGGGACAGGCCAATGGAATCCCGCAGTACTTC. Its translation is CASRRLGQANGIPQYF.

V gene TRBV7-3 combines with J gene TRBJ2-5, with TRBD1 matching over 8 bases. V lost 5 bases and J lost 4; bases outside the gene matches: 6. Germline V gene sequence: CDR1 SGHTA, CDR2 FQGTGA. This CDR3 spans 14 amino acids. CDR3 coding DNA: TGTGCCAGCAGCAGCAGGGGGCCGGTAGAGACCCAGTACTTC. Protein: CASSSRGPVETQYF.

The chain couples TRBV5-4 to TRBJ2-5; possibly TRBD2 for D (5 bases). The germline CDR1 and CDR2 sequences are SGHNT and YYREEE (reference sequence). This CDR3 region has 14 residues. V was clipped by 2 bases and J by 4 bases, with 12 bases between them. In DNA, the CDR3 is TGTGCCAGCAGCTTCCCGAATGAGGGAGAGACCCAGTACTTC. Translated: CASSFPNEGETQYF. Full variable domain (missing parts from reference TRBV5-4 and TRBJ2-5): ETGVTQSPTHLIKTRGQQVTLRCSSQSGHNTVSWYQQALGQGPQFIFQYYREEENGRGNFPPRFSGLQFPNYSSELNVNALELDDSALYLCASSFPNEGETQYFGPGTRLLVL.